Listed below are T cell receptor beta chains from one sample, sequenced in a study of cytomegalovirus exposure and HLA in healthy donors. Sequencing used immunoSEQ multiplex PCR; TCRdb keeps in-frame clones, though not all of them. The sample carries about 180,000 clones, 75% to 85% recorded once. The sample comprised PBMCs. These receptors came from a young man in good health and CMV-seronegative. Both conserved end residues are part of each CDR3. D genes are given only for firm matches. Clone size is not always given. Where it is, it says once, few, many or a class for expanded clones.

TRBJ1-3	NA	NA	TRBV28	CASSPGVLVSGNTIYF	TGTGCCAGCAGCCCAGGGGTGTTAGTCTCTGGAAACACCATATATTTT
TRBJ1-3	NA	TRBD1	TRBV5-1	CASSSGQESSGNTIYF	TGCGCCAGCAGCAGCGGACAGGAGAGCTCTGGAAACACCATATATTTT
TRBJ1-6	NA	TRBD1	TRBV7-8	CASSLDRTGINSPLHF	TGTGCCAGCAGCTTAGATAGGACAGGGATTAATTCACCCCTCCACTTT
TRBJ2-2	NA	NA	TRBV10-1	CASSARGTGELFF	TGCGCCAGCAGTGCCCGGGGCACCGGGGAGCTGTTTTTT
TRBJ2-1	NA	NA	TRBV10-3	CAINAGNEQFF	TGTGCCATCAATGCGGGCAATGAGCAGTTCTTC
TRBJ2-7	NA	NA	TRBV20-1	CSATQGYEQYF	TGCAGTGCTACCCAGGGATACGAGCAGTACTTC
TRBJ2-2	NA	TRBD1	TRBV4-1	CASSIAGTGGTGELFF	TGCGCCAGCAGCATCGCCGGGACAGGGGGCACCGGGGAGCTGTTTTTT
TRBJ2-6	few	NA	TRBV30	CAWDSSGANVLTF	TGTGCCTGGGACAGCTCTGGGGCCAACGTCCTGACTTTC
TRBJ2-1	few	TRBD2	TRBV10-2	CASSENLAGHNEQFF	TGCGCCAGCAGTGAGAACCTAGCGGGACACAATGAGCAGTTCTTC
TRBJ2-2	NA	NA	TRBV10-3	CAISDTDTGELFF	TGTGCCATCAGTGACACTGACACCGGGGAGCTGTTTTTT
TRBJ2-5	NA	TRBD2	TRBV12-5	CASGTGGVLAGQETQYF	TGTGCTAGTGGTACCGGGGGGGTACTAGCGGGCCAAGAGACCCAGTACTTC
TRBJ2-1	NA	NA	TRBV19	CASSMEASVEQFF	TGTGCCAGTAGTATGGAAGCTAGCGTTGAGCAGTTCTTC
TRBJ2-7	once	NA	TRBV7-2	CATRQGTYEQYF	TGTGCCACCCGCCAGGGGACCTACGAGCAGTACTTC
TRBJ1-6	NA	NA	TRBV9	CASSGQGTNSPLHF	TGTGCCAGCAGCGGCCAGGGGACGAATTCACCCCTCCACTTT
TRBJ1-2	NA	TRBD1	TRBV2	CATLPRDRGGYTF	TGTGCCACCCTACCACGGGACAGGGGTGGCTACACCTTC
TRBJ2-7	NA	NA	TRBV29-1	CSVGRQGGQYF	TGCAGCGTTGGCCGGCAGGGAGGGCAGTACTTC
TRBJ2-2	NA	TRBD1	TRBV19	CASRIRDRVGYNTGELFF	TGTGCCAGTAGGATACGGGACAGGGTAGGGTACAACACCGGGGAGCTGTTTTTT
TRBJ1-1	NA	NA	TRBV6-8	CASRRTPGGMNTEAFF	TGTGCCAGTCGGCGGACTCCCGGTGGGATGAACACTGAAGCTTTCTTT
TRBJ1-3	NA	NA	TRBV5-1	CASSLAAVSGNTIYF	TGCGCCAGCAGCTTGGCCGCAGTCTCTGGAAACACCATATATTTT
TRBJ2-3	once	NA	TRBV9	CASSVGQGSGVGTDTQYF	TGTGCCAGCAGCGTAGGCCAGGGGTCTGGGGTCGGCACAGATACGCAGTATTTT
TRBJ1-1	few	NA	TRBV30	CARGGGTEAFF	TGTGCCCGGGGCGGAGGGACTGAAGCTTTCTTT
TRBJ2-3	NA	TRBD2	TRBV7-8	CASSLLAGEGTQYF	TGTGCCAGCAGCTTACTAGCGGGGGAAGGTACGCAGTATTTT
TRBJ1-2	NA	TRBD1	TRBV28	CATGGQAQFTGYTF	TGTGCCACCGGGGGACAGGCCCAGTTCACTGGCTACACCTTC
TRBJ2-3	NA	TRBD2	TRBV2	CASNGGASTDTQYF	TGTGCCAGCAACGGGGGGGCTAGCACAGATACGCAGTATTTT
TRBJ1-1	NA	NA	TRBV28	CASSVPGQPNTEAFF	TGTGCCAGCAGCGTTCCTGGACAACCGAACACTGAAGCTTTCTTT
TRBJ2-7	NA	NA	TRBV15	CATSRGRGSTSYEQYF	TGTGCCACCAGCAGAGGACGGGGGAGCACCTCCTACGAGCAGTACTTC
TRBJ2-1	NA	TRBD1	TRBV7-3	CASSPRQGRDSIEQFF	TGTGCCAGCAGCCCGCGACAGGGGAGAGATAGTATTGAGCAGTTCTTC
TRBJ2-7	once	TRBD1	TRBV28	CASGTGAEKGYEQYF	TGTGCCAGTGGGACAGGGGCTGAAAAGGGCTACGAGCAGTACTTC